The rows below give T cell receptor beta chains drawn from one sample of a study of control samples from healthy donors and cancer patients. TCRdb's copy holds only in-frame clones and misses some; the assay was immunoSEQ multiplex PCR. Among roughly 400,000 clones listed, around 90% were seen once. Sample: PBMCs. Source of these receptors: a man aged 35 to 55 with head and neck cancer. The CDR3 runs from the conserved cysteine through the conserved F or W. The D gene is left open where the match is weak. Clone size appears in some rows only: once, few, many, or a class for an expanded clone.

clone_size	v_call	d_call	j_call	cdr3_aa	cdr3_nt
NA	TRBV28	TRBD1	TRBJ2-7	CASSQGQASAYEQYF	TGTGCCAGCAGTCAAGGACAGGCCAGCGCCTACGAGCAGTACTTC
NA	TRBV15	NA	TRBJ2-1	CATSREIGSNEQFF	TGTGCCACCAGCAGAGAAATAGGGTCCAATGAGCAGTTCTTC
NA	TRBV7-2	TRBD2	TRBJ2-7	CASSLVAGGQYEQYF	TGTGCCAGCAGCTTAGTAGCGGGGGGTCAATACGAGCAGTACTTC
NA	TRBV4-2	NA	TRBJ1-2	CASSQDIGRDRAYGYTF	TGTGCCAGCAGCCAAGATATCGGCAGGGATAGGGCCTATGGCTACACCTTC
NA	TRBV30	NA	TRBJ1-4	CAWKPVGEKLFF	TGTGCCTGGAAGCCGGTGGGTGAAAAACTGTTTTTT
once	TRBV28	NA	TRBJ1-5	CASRPQGYNQPQHF	TGTGCCAGCAGGCCTCAGGGGTACAATCAGCCCCAGCATTTT
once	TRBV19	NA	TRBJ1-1	CASRNTGIQSVTEAFF	TGTGCCAGTAGAAACACCGGGATTCAAAGTGTAACTGAAGCTTTCTTT
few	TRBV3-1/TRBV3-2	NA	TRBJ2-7	CASSQYGGRAHEQYF	TGTGCCAGCAGCCAATACGGCGGCAGGGCCCACGAGCAGTACTTC
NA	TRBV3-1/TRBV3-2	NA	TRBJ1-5	CASSQDLVPNQPQHF	TGTGCCAGCAGCCAAGATTTAGTTCCCAATCAGCCCCAGCATTTT
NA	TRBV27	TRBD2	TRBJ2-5	CASSLIGRGANQETQYF	TGTGCCAGCAGTTTAATTGGGCGGGGGGCAAACCAAGAGACCCAGTACTTC
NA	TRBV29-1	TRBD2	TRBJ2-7	CSVDGLAGTYEQYF	TGCAGCGTTGATGGACTAGCGGGCACCTACGAGCAGTACTTC
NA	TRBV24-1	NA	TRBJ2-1	CATSDLGVSSYNEQFF	TGTGCCACCAGTGATTTGGGGGTCAGCTCCTACAATGAGCAGTTCTTC
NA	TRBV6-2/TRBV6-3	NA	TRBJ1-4	CASSQRGTDEKLFF	TGTGCCAGCAGTCAAAGGGGGACCGACGAAAAACTGTTTTTT
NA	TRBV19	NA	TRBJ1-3	CASSRDGTFSGNTIYF	TGTGCCAGTAGTAGAGACGGAACCTTCTCTGGAAACACCATATATTTT
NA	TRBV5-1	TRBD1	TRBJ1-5	CASSLNPGGQGHSNQPQHF	TGCGCCAGCAGCCTAAATCCAGGGGGACAGGGTCATAGCAATCAGCCCCAGCATTTT
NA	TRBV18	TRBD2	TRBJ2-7	CASSTDLSGSGGSYEQYF	TGTGCCAGCTCAACAGACCTCTCCGGGAGCGGGGGGTCCTACGAGCAGTACTTC